The table lists the clone carrying this TCR beta chain with many counts. The entry originates in a study of Graves' ophthalmopathy and Graves' hyperthyroidism. Deletions cut 1 base from V and 4 bases from J, with 17 bases between. CDR3 length equals 16 residues. Looked up from germline, CDR1 is ENHRY and CDR2 is SYGVKD. Amplification targeted the TCR beta CDR3 regions, with RNA transcripts as the source material. RT-PCR in the first round used HTBI primers; a second-round multiplex PCR followed. Via MiXCR, TCRdb re-called the multiplex PCR reads, giving one row per CDR3 protein. The sample contains over 14,000 distinct CDR3 sequences, approximately 48% of which appear only once.

The sequencing sample was made of peripheral blood. This chain connects TRBV10-3 to TRBJ2-7, with D unresolved. The source of this sequence is a woman under 40 with Graves' ophthalmopathy. The CDR3 is CAISELGEPLSYEQYF. CDR3 DNA: TGTGCCATCAGTGAGTTGGGCGAACCCTTATCTTACGAGCAGTACTTC.